These T cell receptor beta chains were read from a single sample in a study of lymphopenia after photon versus proton radiotherapy. Assay: immunoSEQ multiplex PCR; the TCRdb copy retains only in-frame clones and omits some. Among over 50,000 clones listed, 70% to 90% were seen once. Specimen: peripheral blood, collected from a patient treated with photon-based radiotherapy. All receptors come from a man aged 35-49 years with gastric cancer. Each CDR3 is given with its conserved first and last residue. A D gene is named only where the DNA matches it firmly. Some rows mark clone size as missing; the rest say once, few, many or name a class of expanded clone.

clone size	D gene	J gene	V gene	CDR3 DNA	CDR3 protein
-	-	TRBJ2-4	TRBV7-9	TGTGCCAGCAGCTCGCGCCGACAGTCACTAGCCAAAAACATTCAGTACTTC	CASSSRRQSLAKNIQYF
-	TRBD2	TRBJ2-3	TRBV2	TGTGCCAGCAGTGTAGCGGGGGTGGGAGATACGCAGTATTTT	CASSVAGVGDTQYF
-	TRBD2	TRBJ2-3	TRBV27	TGTGCCAGCAGTCGACGACTAGCGGGGACAGATACGCAGTATTTT	CASSRRLAGTDTQYF
-	TRBD1	TRBJ1-2	TRBV4-1	TGCGCCAGCAGCCCAAACAGGGGCCTGGGTGGCTACACCTTC	CASSPNRGLGGYTF
-	TRBD2	TRBJ2-1	TRBV5-1	TGCGCCAGCAGGGGCGGGACTAGCGGGGTCGGGGAGCAGTTCTTC	CASRGGTSGVGEQFF
-	TRBD1	TRBJ1-2	TRBV6-5	TGTGCCAGCAGGGACAGGGTGGGCTATGGCTACACCTTC	CASRDRVGYGYTF
-	-	TRBJ1-5	TRBV29-1	TGCAGCGTTAAGTCAGGGAATAGCAATCAGCCCCAGCATTTT	CSVKSGNSNQPQHF
-	-	TRBJ2-3	TRBV4-3	TGCGCCAGCAGCCAAGACCCGATTGGAGATACGCAGTATTTT	CASSQDPIGDTQYF
once	TRBD1	TRBJ1-4	TRBV5-1	TGCGCCAGCAGCTTGCAGGGGGCGTCTAATGAAAAACTGTTTTTT	CASSLQGASNEKLFF
once	-	TRBJ2-1	TRBV5-6	TGTGCCAGCAGCCGCCCAGGTAGCTCCTACAATGAGCAGTTCTTC	CASSRPGSSYNEQFF
-	-	TRBJ2-7	TRBV5-4	TGTGCCAGCAGCTCGGGACCCGCCTACGAGCAGTACTTC	CASSSGPAYEQYF
-	-	TRBJ1-2	TRBV30	TGTGCCTGGAGTGTACGGGCGGCTCGGGTTCGACCCTATGGCTACACCTTC	CAWSVRAARVRPYGYTF
-	-	TRBJ1-4	TRBV5-1	TGCGCCAGCCGCGAGTCGGGTCGTAATGAAAAACTGTTTTTT	CASRESGRNEKLFF
-	-	TRBJ1-1	TRBV5-4	TGTGCCAGCAGCTTGGCCAGTGGGGGGGGGTGGAACACTGAAGCTTTCTTT	CASSLASGGGWNTEAFF
-	-	TRBJ1-3	TRBV7-2	TGTGCCAGCAGCACGAGGGGGGACGCTGGAAACACCATATATTTT	CASSTRGDAGNTIYF
-	TRBD2	TRBJ2-3	TRBV6-1	TGTGCCAGCAGTGCCAGTGGAGCTAGCGGGGGGTCAGATACGCAGTATTTT	CASSASGASGGSDTQYF
-	-	TRBJ1-1	TRBV11-1	TGTGCCAGCAGCAGTGAGATGGGTGAAGCTTTCTTT	CASSSEMGEAFF
-	-	TRBJ2-4	TRBV6-1	TGTGCCAGCAAGGGACATCTAGCCAAAAACATTCAGTACTTC	CASKGHLAKNIQYF
-	-	TRBJ2-7	TRBV30	TGTGCCTGGAGTGTACTTCGAGTAAGCTCCTACGAGCAGTACTTC	CAWSVLRVSSYEQYF
-	-	TRBJ1-5	TRBV6-1	TGTGCCAGCACTGAGGGCCAGCCCCAGCATTTT	CASTEGQPQHF
-	-	TRBJ1-6	TRBV10-3	TGTGCCATCAGCGCCCAGAGCTCCTATAATTCACCCCTCCACTTT	CAISAQSSYNSPLHF
few	TRBD1	TRBJ1-1	TRBV6-1	TGTGCCAGCAGTGAAGGGACAGGGGGCACTGAAGCTTTCTTT	CASSEGTGGTEAFF
-	-	TRBJ1-2	TRBV6-6	TGTGCCAGCAAGAATGGTGGTGGGACCACGCGGGGCTACACCTTC	CASKNGGGTTRGYTF
-	-	TRBJ1-2	TRBV2	TGTGCCAGCAGGGGGGCGAACTATGGCTACACCTTC	CASRGANYGYTF
-	TRBD1	TRBJ1-1	TRBV6-6	TGTGCCAGCAGGGAGACCCGGGACAGGGCTTTCTTT	CASRETRDRAFF
-	TRBD1	TRBJ2-3	TRBV5-1	TGCGCCAGCAGCTCCGGGACAGGGGGCTCCCCAGATACGCAGTATTTT	CASSSGTGGSPDTQYF
-	-	TRBJ1-1	TRBV18	TGTGCCAGCTCACCGACAAGACAAACTGAAGCTTTCTTT	CASSPTRQTEAFF
-	TRBD1	TRBJ2-5	TRBV5-1	TGCGCCAGCAGCTTGGCGGGACAGGGAGGGGAGACCCAGTACTTC	CASSLAGQGGETQYF
-	-	TRBJ2-6	TRBV7-3	TGTGCCAGCAGCCTACCACGCGGACTGAGCTCTGGGGCCAACGTCCTGACTTTC	CASSLPRGLSSGANVLTF